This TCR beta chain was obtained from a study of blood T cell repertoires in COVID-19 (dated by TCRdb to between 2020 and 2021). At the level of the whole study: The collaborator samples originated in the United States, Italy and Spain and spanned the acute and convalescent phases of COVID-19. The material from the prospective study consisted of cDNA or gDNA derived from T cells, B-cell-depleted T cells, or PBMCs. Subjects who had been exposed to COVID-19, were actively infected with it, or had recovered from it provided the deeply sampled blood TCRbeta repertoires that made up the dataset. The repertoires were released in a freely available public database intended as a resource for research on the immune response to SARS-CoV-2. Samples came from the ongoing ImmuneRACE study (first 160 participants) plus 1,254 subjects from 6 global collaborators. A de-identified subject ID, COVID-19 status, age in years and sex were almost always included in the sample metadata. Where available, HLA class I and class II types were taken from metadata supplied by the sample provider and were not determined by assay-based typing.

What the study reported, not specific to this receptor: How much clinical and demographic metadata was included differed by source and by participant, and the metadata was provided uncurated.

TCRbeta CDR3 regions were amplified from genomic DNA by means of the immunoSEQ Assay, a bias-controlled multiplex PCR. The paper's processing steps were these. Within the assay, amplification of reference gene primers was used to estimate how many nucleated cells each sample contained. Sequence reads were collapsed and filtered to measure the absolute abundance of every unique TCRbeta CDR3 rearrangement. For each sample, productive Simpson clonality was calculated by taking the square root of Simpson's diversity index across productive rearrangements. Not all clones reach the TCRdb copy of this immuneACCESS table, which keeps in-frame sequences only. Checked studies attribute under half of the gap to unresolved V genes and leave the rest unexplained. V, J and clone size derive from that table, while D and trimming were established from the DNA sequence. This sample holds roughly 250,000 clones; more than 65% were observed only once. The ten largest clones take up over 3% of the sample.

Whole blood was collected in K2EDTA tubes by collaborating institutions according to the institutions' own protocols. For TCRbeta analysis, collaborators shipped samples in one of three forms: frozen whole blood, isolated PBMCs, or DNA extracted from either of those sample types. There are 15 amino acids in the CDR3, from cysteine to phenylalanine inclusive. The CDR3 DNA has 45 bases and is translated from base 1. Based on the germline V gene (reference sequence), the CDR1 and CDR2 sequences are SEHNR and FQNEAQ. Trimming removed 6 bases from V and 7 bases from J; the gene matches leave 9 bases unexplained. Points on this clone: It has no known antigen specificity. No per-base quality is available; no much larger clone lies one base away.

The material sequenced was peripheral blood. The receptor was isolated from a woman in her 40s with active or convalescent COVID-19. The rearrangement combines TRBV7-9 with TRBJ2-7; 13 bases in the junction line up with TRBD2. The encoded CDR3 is CASSFTSGGAEEQYF. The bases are TGTGCCAGCAGTTTTACTAGCGGGGGGGCAGAAGAGCAGTACTTC.